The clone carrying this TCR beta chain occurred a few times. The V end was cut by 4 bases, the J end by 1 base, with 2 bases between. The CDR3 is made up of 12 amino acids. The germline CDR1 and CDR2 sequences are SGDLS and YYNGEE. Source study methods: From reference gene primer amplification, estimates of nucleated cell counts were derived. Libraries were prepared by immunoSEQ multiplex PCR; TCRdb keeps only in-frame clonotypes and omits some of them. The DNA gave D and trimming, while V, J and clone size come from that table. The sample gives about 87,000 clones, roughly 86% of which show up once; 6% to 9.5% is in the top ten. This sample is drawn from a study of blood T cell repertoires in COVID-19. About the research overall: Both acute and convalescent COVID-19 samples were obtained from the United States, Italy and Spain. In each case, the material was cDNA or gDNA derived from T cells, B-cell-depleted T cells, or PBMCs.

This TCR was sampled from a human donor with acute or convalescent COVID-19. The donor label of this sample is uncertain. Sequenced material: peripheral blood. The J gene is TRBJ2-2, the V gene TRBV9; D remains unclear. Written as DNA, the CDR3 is TGTGCCAGCAGCCAGAACACCGGGGAGCTGTTTTTT. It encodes CASSQNTGELFF.